These T cell receptor beta chains were read from a single sample in a study of cytomegalovirus exposure and HLA in healthy donors. Using immunoSEQ multiplex PCR, the repertoire was profiled, and TCRdb retains in-frame clones only, with some absent. The table has some 150,000 clones, 60% to 85% seen once. Sequencing was done on a sample of PBMCs. The receptors shown here come from a woman between 35 and 50 years old in good health and CMV-seronegative. Both conserved end residues are part of each CDR3. D genes are given only for firm matches. Size is omitted from some rows. Given values are once, few, many or a class for expanded clones.

>TRBJ2-3|.|TRBV6-1|.
CASSEVLAADTQYF
TGTGCCAGCAGTGAAGTTTTAGCCGCAGATACGCAGTATTTT
>TRBJ1-4|.|TRBV19|.
CASSPRTQMGEKLFF
TGTGCCAGTAGTCCTAGGACACAAATGGGTGAAAAACTGTTTTTT
>TRBJ1-2|TRBD1|TRBV28|.
CASSFEGQGGPGYTF
TGTGCCAGCAGCTTCGAGGGACAGGGCGGACCTGGCTACACCTTC
>TRBJ2-1|TRBD2|TRBV15|once
CATSNGTSGEEQFF
TGTGCCACCAGCAATGGGACTAGCGGGGAGGAGCAGTTCTTC
>TRBJ2-7|.|TRBV28|.
CASSYSTGEQYF
TGTGCCAGCAGCTACTCAACGGGAGAGCAGTACTTC
>TRBJ2-1|TRBD2|TRBV30|few
CARTSGGAESDEQFF
TGTGCCCGGACTAGCGGGGGGGCCGAGTCGGATGAGCAGTTCTTC
>TRBJ2-3|TRBD2|TRBV19|once
CASSVTTSGGLDTQYF
TGTGCCAGTAGTGTTACGACTAGCGGGGGATTAGATACGCAGTATTTT
>TRBJ2-2|TRBD2|TRBV7-9|.
CASSSRTLAGGPRTGELFF
TGTGCCAGCAGCTCGAGAACCCTAGCGGGGGGGCCTCGGACCGGGGAGCTGTTTTTT
>TRBJ1-2|.|TRBV28|.
CASRHGGLYGYTF
TGTGCCAGCAGACATGGTGGACTCTATGGCTACACCTTC
>TRBJ1-5|.|TRBV6-6|.
CASIRSGADQPQHF
TGTGCCAGCATTCGGTCTGGGGCCGATCAGCCCCAGCATTTT
>TRBJ2-7|.|TRBV14|once
CASSQDSDFFYEQYF
TGTGCCAGCAGCCAAGACAGTGACTTTTTCTACGAGCAGTACTTC
>TRBJ1-3|.|TRBV10-2|.
CASADSGNTIYF
TGCGCCAGCGCGGACTCTGGAAACACCATATATTTT
>TRBJ1-1|.|TRBV29-1|few
CSVLLGAVWGTEAFF
TGCAGCGTCCTTTTGGGGGCGGTTTGGGGCACTGAAGCTTTCTTT